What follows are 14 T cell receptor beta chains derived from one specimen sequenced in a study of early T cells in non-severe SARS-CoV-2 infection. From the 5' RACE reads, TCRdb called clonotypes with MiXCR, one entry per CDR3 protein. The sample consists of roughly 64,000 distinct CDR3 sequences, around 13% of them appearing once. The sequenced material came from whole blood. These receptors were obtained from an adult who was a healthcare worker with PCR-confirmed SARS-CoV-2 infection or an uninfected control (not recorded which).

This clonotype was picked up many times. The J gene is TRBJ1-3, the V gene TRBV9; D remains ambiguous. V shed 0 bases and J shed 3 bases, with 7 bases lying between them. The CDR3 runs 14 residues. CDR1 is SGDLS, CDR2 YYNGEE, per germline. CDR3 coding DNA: TGTGCCAGCAGCGTAGGTTCCATTGGAAACACCATATATTTT. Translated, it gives CASSVGSIGNTIYF.

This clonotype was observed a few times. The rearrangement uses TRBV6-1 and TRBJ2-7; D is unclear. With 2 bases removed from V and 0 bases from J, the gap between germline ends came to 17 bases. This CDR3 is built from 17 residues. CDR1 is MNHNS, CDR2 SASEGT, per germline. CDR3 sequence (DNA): TGTGCCAGCAGTGAAAGTGGCGGCGTGGCCACCTCCTACGAGCAGTACTTC. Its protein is CASSESGGVATSYEQYF.

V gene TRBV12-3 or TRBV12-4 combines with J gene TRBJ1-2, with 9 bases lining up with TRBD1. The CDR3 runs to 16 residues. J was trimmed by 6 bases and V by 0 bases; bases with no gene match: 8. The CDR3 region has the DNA TGTGCCAGCAGTTTAGCGCCCCAACAGGGGGCAGATGGCTACACCTTC. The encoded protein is CASSLAPQQGADGYTF.

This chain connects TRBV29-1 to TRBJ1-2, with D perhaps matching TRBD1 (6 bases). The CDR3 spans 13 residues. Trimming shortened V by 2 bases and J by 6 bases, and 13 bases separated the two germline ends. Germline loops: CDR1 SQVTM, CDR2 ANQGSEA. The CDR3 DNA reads TGCAGCGTTGAAAGACCCACAGGGAATGGCTACACCTTC. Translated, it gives CSVERPTGNGYTF.

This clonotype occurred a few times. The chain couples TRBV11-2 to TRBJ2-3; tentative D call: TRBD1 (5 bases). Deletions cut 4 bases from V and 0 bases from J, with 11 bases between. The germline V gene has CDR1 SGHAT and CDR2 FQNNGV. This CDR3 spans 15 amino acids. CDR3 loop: CASSSRQTSTDTQYF. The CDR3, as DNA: TGTGCCAGCAGCTCCCGACAGACTAGCACAGATACGCAGTATTTT.

The CDR3 loop is CASSFQYEQYF. CDR3 coding DNA: TGTGCCAGCAGCTTTCAGTACGAGCAGTACTTC. The V gene is TRBV7-2, the J gene TRBJ2-7; no clear D. V was pared by 3 bases and J by 4 bases, with 4 bases between. The CDR3 sequence is 11 residues long. The germline V gene has CDR1 SGHTA and CDR2 FQGNSA. Drawing the rest from reference TRBV7-2 and TRBJ2-7, the complete variable domain is GAGVSQSPSNKVTEKGKDVELRCDPISGHTALYWYRQSLGQGLEFLIYFQGNSAPDKSGLPSDRFSAERTGGSVSTLTIQRTQQEDSAVYLCASSFQYEQYFGPGTRLTVT.

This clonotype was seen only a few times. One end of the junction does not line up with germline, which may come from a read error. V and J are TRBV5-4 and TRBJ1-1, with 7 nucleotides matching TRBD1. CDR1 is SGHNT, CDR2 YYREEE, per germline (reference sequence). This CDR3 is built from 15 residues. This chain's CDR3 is CASSLDRTMNTEAFF. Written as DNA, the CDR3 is TGTGCCAGCAGTTTGGACAGGACCATGAACACTGAAGCTTTCTTT. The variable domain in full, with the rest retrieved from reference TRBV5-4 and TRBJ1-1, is ETGVTQSPTHLIKTRGQQVTLRCSSQSGHNTVSWYQQALGQGPQFIFQYYREEENGRGNFPPRFSGLQFPNYSSELNVNALELDDSALYLCASSLDRTMNTEAFFGQGTRLTVV.

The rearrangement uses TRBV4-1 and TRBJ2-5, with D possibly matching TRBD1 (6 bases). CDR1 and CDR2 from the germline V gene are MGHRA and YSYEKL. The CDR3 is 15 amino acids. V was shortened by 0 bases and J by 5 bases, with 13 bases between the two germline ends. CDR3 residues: CASSQDPDRSETQYF. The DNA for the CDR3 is TGCGCCAGCAGCCAAGACCCCGACAGGTCGGAGACCCAGTACTTC.

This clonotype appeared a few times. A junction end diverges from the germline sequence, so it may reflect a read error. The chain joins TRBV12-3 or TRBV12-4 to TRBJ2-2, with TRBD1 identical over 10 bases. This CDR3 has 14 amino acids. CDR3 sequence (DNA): TGTGCCAGCAGTTTCGGGACAGGGGTCGGGGAGCTTTTTTTT. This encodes CASSFGTGVGELFF.

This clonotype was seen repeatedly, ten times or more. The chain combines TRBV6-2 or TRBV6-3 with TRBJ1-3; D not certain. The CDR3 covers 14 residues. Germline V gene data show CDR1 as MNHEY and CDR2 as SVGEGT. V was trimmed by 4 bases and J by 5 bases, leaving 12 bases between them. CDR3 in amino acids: CASSSREPRNTIYF. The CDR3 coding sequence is TGTGCCAGCAGTTCACGGGAGCCTAGAAACACCATATATTTT.

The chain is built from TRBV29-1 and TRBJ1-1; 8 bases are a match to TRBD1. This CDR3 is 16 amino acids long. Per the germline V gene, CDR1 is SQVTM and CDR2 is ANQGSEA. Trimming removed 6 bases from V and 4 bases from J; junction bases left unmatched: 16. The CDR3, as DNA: TGCAGCGTGGGGCAGGGGGCTTTGGGAGGTGGCACTGAAGCTTTCTTT. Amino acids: CSVGQGALGGGTEAFF.

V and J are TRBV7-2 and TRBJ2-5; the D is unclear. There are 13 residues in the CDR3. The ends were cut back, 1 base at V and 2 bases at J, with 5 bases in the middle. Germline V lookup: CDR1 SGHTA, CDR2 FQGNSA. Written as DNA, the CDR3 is TGTGCCAGCAGCTTAGAGTCACAAGAGACCCAGTACTTC. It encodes CASSLESQETQYF.

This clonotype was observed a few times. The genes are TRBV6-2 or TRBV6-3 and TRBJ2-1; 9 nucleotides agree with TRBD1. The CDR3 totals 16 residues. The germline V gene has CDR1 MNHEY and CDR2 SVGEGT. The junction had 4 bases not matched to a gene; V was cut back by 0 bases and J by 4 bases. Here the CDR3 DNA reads TGTGCCAGCAGTTACTCTGGGACAGGGAGATACAATGAGCAGTTCTTC. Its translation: CASSYSGTGRYNEQFF.

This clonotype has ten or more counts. The CDR3 loop is CASNSGGHNEQFF. The CDR3 DNA reads TGTGCCAGCAACTCCGGGGGACACAATGAGCAGTTCTTC. The chain recombines TRBV7-9 with TRBJ2-1, with D possibly matching TRBD2 (6 bases). V lost 7 bases and J lost 5, with 12 bases in between. CDR3 size: 13 residues. Germline CDR1 and CDR2: SEHNR and FQNEAQ (reference sequence).